Following are 9 T cell receptor beta chains from one sample sequenced in a study of blood T cell repertoires in COVID-19. Assay used: immunoSEQ multiplex PCR; TCRdb lists only in-frame clones, some missing. The sample records about 230,000 clones, approximately 90% being singletons. Sequenced input: peripheral blood. The receptors come from a man aged 45 to 65 with COVID-19, enrolled during active disease.

V and J are TRBV9 and TRBJ2-7; a weak D match, TRBD2 (5 bases). Trimming removed 0 bases at V and 3 bases at J, with 10 bases between. The CDR3 spans 14 residues. Germline values: CDR1 SGDLS, CDR2 YYNGEE. CDR3 residues: CASSVAEGRYEQYF. The DNA of the CDR3 is TGTGCCAGCAGCGTAGCTGAGGGTCGCTACGAGCAGTACTTC.

The chain recombines TRBV3-1 (or the pseudogene TRBV3-2) with TRBJ1-1; D perhaps matches TRBD1 (5 bases). CDR1 is LGHDT, CDR2 YNNKEL, per germline (reference sequence). Trimming pared 3 bases from V and 1 base from J, leaving 9 bases between. This CDR3 contains 14 residues. CDR3 DNA: TGTGCCAGCAGCCATAAGGGGTGGAACACTGAAGCTTTCTTT. Translating gives CASSHKGWNTEAFF.

The V and J genes are TRBV3-1 (or the pseudogene TRBV3-2) and TRBJ2-2; 12 bases align to TRBD2. After removal of 4 bases from V and 2 bases from J, the junction contained 11 bases not matched to a gene. This CDR3 is 19 amino acids long. From germline, CDR1 is LGHDT and CDR2 YNNKEL (reference sequence). CDR3 amino acids: CASSLELGLAGYNTGELFF. The CDR3 DNA reads as TGTGCCAGCAGCCTTGAACTGGGACTAGCGGGTTATAACACCGGGGAGCTGTTTTTT.

The chain joins TRBV18 to TRBJ2-7; the match to TRBD1 covers 7 bases. CDR1 and CDR2 from the germline V gene are KGHSH and LQKENI. J lost 0 bases, V lost 3 bases, and 2 bases had no gene match. The CDR3 covers 14 residues. CDR3 loop: CASSPGTASYEQYF. CDR3 bases: TGTGCCAGCTCACCGGGGACAGCCTCCTACGAGCAGTACTTC.

The rearrangement joins TRBV21-1 to TRBJ2-1; TRBD2 is the table's D call, not checked against the DNA. TRBV21-1 is flagged as a pseudogene. This CDR3 is built from 18 residues. CDR3: CASSGDDGFLESCNEQFF. As DNA, the CDR3 is TGTGCCAGCAGCGGAGACGACGGATTCCTCGAATCCTGCAATGAGCAGTTCTTC.

This chain uses TRBV5-8 with TRBJ2-2; 7 bases map to TRBD2. V was clipped by 6 bases and J by 1 base; unmatched bases: 9. This CDR3 comprises 16 residues. From germline, CDR1 is SGHTS and CDR2 YDEGEE. This CDR3 is CASKVEASGNTGELFF. The CDR3, as DNA: TGTGCCAGCAAGGTGGAGGCTAGCGGGAACACCGGGGAGCTGTTTTTT.

V gene TRBV3-1 (or the pseudogene TRBV3-2) combines with J gene TRBJ2-1; D is possibly TRBD2 (5 bases). Germline V lookup: CDR1 LGHDT, CDR2 YNNKEL (reference sequence). The ends were cut back, 4 bases at V and 5 bases at J, with 21 bases in the middle. There are 17 residues in the CDR3. CDR3 protein: CASSPDPTSWGDNEQFF. As DNA, the CDR3 is TGTGCCAGCAGCCCAGACCCTACTAGTTGGGGAGACAATGAGCAGTTCTTC.

The V gene is TRBV28, the J gene TRBJ1-6, with TRBD1 identical over 7 bases. Germline V gene lookup returns CDR1 MDHEN and CDR2 SYDVKM. V lost 5 bases, J lost 5 bases, and 3 bases stayed unmatched. The CDR3 loop spans 14 amino acids. The CDR3 DNA is TGTGCCAGCAGTCCGGGGACAGATAATTCACCCCTCCACTTT. Residues: CASSPGTDNSPLHF.

This clone showed up just a few times. The chain joins TRBV28 to TRBJ1-2; 9 nucleotides align to TRBD1. This CDR3 has 16 residues. CDR1 and CDR2 from the germline V gene are MDHEN and SYDVKM. The trim removed 6 bases at V and 4 bases at J, leaving 12 bases unmatched. In nucleotides, the CDR3 is TGTGCCAGCAGGATAACGGGGACAGGGAAAAGCTATGGCTACACCTTC. The encoded protein is CASRITGTGKSYGYTF.